This passage covers 7 T cell receptor beta chains from one sample sequenced in a study of shared clonotypes between healthy human individuals. The method was immunoSEQ multiplex PCR; TCRdb's version includes in-frame clones alone and lacks a portion of them. Among about 1.1 million clones listed, roughly 74% were seen once. The specimen sequenced was memory CD4+ T cells from PBMCs. Sample subset: CD45RA-negative fraction. Every receptor here comes from a man aged 18 to 29 in good health. Some clones in this sample may be carry-over from other donors' samples.

The chain carries TRBV11-2 and TRBJ2-2, with TRBD1 matching 8 bases. The junction had 5 bases not matched to a gene; V was cut back by 4 bases and J by 4 bases. Per the germline V gene, CDR1 is SGHAT and CDR2 is FQNNGV. This CDR3 comprises 15 residues. The CDR3 is CASSSQGAGTGELFF. CDR3 nucleotide sequence: TGTGCCAGCAGCTCTCAGGGGGCTGGCACCGGGGAGCTGTTTTTT.

The rearrangement links TRBV28 to TRBJ2-7; 10 bases align to TRBD1. CDR3 length: 14 residues. Germline-derived CDR1 and CDR2 are MDHEN and SYDVKM. V shed 5 bases, J shed 7 bases, and the junction held 8 bases outside the gene matches. The chain's CDR3 is CASSERQGAGEQYF. DNA for the CDR3: TGTGCCAGCAGTGAGAGACAGGGGGCAGGGGAGCAGTACTTC.

This chain joins TRBV18 and TRBJ2-3; no reliable D call. Between the trimmed V and J ends, which lost 3 bases and 2 bases, there was a span of 9 bases. CDR3 length: 14 residues. Germline values: CDR1 KGHSH, CDR2 LQKENI. The CDR3 loop is CASSPKQFTDTQYF. CDR3 DNA sequence: TGTGCCAGCTCACCGAAACAGTTCACAGATACGCAGTATTTT.

This chain links TRBV7-8 with TRBJ1-1; no definite D call. CDR1 and CDR2 from the germline V gene are SGHVS and FQNEAQ. Trimming removed 8 bases from V and 7 bases from J, with 14 bases in between. The CDR3 extends over 12 amino acids. The CDR3 DNA is TGTGCCAGCTATACACCACCCTTTGAAGCTTTCTTT. Its protein is CASYTPPFEAFF.

Comments on this clone: Mismatch with germline at one junction end may stem from a read error. The chain links TRBV23-1 to TRBJ1-5, with D hard to call. TRBV23-1 is given ORF status, its function remaining uncertain. This CDR3 is built from 13 residues. The CDR3 loop reads CASSQWVEPAPAF. CDR3 nucleotide sequence: TGCGCCAGCAGTCAATGGGTCGAGCCAGCCCCAGCATTT.

This clone showed up just a few times. The DNA of the CDR3 is TGTGCCAGTAGTATGGAGACTAACCTCGGTTTAATCGATGGCTACACCTTC. Residues: CASSMETNLGLIDGYTF. This chain joins TRBV19 and TRBJ1-2; D gene uncertain. The CDR3 covers 17 residues. Germline V gene sequence: CDR1 LNHDA, CDR2 SQIVND (reference sequence). Trimming took off 3 bases at V and 6 bases at J, with 23 bases between the two ends.

The chain carries TRBV6-1 and TRBJ2-3, with TRBD1 matching 9 bases. Germline lookup yields CDR1 MNHNS and CDR2 SASEGT. Unmatched junction bases numbered 2, after V lost 6 bases and J lost 1 base. There are 14 residues in the CDR3. The CDR3: CASRQGAGTDTQYF. CDR3 coding DNA: TGTGCCAGCAGACAGGGGGCTGGCACAGATACGCAGTATTTT.